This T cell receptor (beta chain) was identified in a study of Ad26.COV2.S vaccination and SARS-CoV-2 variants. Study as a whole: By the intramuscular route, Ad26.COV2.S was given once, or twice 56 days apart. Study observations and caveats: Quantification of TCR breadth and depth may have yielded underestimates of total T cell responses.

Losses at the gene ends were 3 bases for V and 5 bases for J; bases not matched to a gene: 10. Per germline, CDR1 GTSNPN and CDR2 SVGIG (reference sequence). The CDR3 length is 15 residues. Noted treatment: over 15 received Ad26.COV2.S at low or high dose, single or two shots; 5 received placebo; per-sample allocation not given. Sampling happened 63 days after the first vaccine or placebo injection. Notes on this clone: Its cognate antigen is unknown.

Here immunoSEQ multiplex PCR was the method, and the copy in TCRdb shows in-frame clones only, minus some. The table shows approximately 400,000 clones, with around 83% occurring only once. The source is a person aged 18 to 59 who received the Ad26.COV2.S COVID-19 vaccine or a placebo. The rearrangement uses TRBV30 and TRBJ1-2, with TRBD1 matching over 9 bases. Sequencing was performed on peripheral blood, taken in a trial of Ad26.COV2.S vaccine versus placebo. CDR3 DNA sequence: TGTGCCTGGAGGATCTCACAGGGGGCCAGATATGGCTACACCTTC. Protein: CAWRISQGARYGYTF.